Presented here are 30 T cell receptor beta chains from one specimen sequenced in a study of T cell responses to AZD1222 COVID-19 vaccine. TCRdb keeps only in-frame clones here, not all; method: immunoSEQ multiplex PCR. The table shows roughly 99,000 clones, with roughly 87% occurring only once. Sample: peripheral blood, taken 28 days after the second AZD1222 dose. These receptors all stem from an adult who received the AZD1222 COVID-19 vaccine.

The CDR3 nucleotides are TGTGCCAGCATCCGGACTAGCGGGGCCGTCTCCTACAATGAGCAGTTCTTC. It is translated as CASIRTSGAVSYNEQFF. The chain uses TRBV7-9 and TRBJ2-1, with 12 nucleotides matching TRBD2. The CDR3 spans 17 residues. Trimming took 7 bases from V and 0 from J; bases not matched to a gene: 7. Germline V gene sequence: CDR1 SEHNR, CDR2 FQNEAQ (reference sequence).

CDR3 bases: TGCGCCAGCAGGCCCCGGGACACCGGGGAGCTGTTTTTT. Its translation is CASRPRDTGELFF. This sequence joins TRBV5-1 and TRBJ2-2; D unresolved. V lost 5 bases and J 3 bases, leaving 8 bases between the germline ends. CDR1 and CDR2 from the germline V gene are SGHRS and YFSETQ. The CDR3 has 13 amino acids.

A note on this clone: The same CDR3 is also encoded by other DNA sequences in this sample. This chain uses TRBV18 with TRBJ2-7; 8 bases are shared with TRBD1. The CDR3 totals 14 residues. Per germline, CDR1 KGHSH and CDR2 LQKENI. V dropped 3 bases and J dropped 1; count of bases not matched to a gene: 2. CDR3 loop: CASSPGQGSYEQYF. The CDR3 DNA is TGTGCCAGCTCACCTGGACAGGGTTCCTACGAGCAGTACTTC.

V usage is TRBV3-1 (or the pseudogene TRBV3-2) and J usage is TRBJ2-2, with 16 bases aligning to TRBD2. The CDR3 consists of 18 residues. J gave up 7 bases and V 4 bases, and 9 bases lay outside the gene matches. Germline V gives CDR1 LGHDT, CDR2 YNNKEL (reference sequence). The CDR3 coding sequence is TGTGCCAGCAGCCTTTACGGGACTAGCGGGGGGGCCGGCGGGGAGCTGTTTTTT. Protein: CASSLYGTSGGAGGELFF.

The rearrangement uses TRBV19 and TRBJ2-2, with D perhaps TRBD1 (6 bases). The V gene's germline CDR1 is LNHDA and CDR2 SQIVND (reference sequence). The CDR3 spans 15 residues. Trimming pared 5 bases from V and 0 bases from J, leaving 10 bases between. CDR3 protein: CASSPWTANTGELFF. Written as DNA, the CDR3 is TGTGCCAGTAGTCCCTGGACAGCGAACACCGGGGAGCTGTTTTTT.

The V gene is TRBV10-2, the J gene TRBJ1-3; D not resolved. The length of the CDR3 is 15 residues. CDR1 and CDR2 from the germline V gene are WSHSY and SAAADI. The V end lost 0 bases, the J end lost 0 bases, and 6 bases lay between the germline ends. CDR3 residues: CASSESNLSGNTIYF. The CDR3 DNA is TGCGCCAGCAGTGAGTCGAACCTCTCTGGAAACACCATATATTTT.

The rearrangement joins TRBV2 to TRBJ2-1, with a tentative D call TRBD2 (6 bases). The CDR3 contains 13 residues. Trimming shortened V by 6 bases and J by 8 bases, and 14 bases separated the two germline ends. The germline gives CDR1 SNHLY, CDR2 FYNNEI. Here the CDR3 reads CASSRGLGDEQFF. The CDR3 DNA is TGTGCCAGCAGCCGGGGACTCGGCGATGAGCAGTTCTTC.

The rearrangement uses TRBV5-4 and TRBJ2-7, with 10 bases aligning to TRBD1. With V trimmed by 4 bases and J by 0 bases, 4 bases remained unmatched. Germline-derived CDR1 and CDR2 are SGHNT and YYREEE (reference sequence). The CDR3 covers 15 residues. In DNA, the CDR3 is TGTGCCAGCAGCGGACGGACAGGGGGCTCCTACGAGCAGTACTTC. The encoded protein is CASSGRTGGSYEQYF.

This clone was picked up one time. The gene calls are TRBV28 and TRBJ1-1, with 7 positions matching TRBD1. V shed 5 bases, J shed 0 bases, and the junction held 9 bases outside the gene matches. Germline CDR1 reads MDHEN; CDR2 reads SYDVKM. The length of the CDR3 is 16 residues. Here the CDR3 reads CASSPPADRMNTEAFF. For the CDR3, the DNA is TGTGCCAGCAGTCCTCCGGCGGACAGGATGAACACTGAAGCTTTCTTT.

The chain uses TRBV9 and TRBJ2-7, with 8 bases identical to TRBD1. In germline, CDR1 is SGDLS, CDR2 YYNGEE. The V segment lost 4 bases and the J segment 0 bases; nucleotides outside the gene matches: 9. This CDR3 comprises 16 residues. CDR3 in DNA: TGTGCCAGCAGCTGTGCTACAGGGGGGAGCTCCTACGAGCAGTACTTC. Protein: CASSCATGGSSYEQYF.

This clone was observed a handful of times. This chain links TRBV5-1 with TRBJ1-2, with 9 bases fitting TRBD1. Looked up from germline, CDR1 is SGHRS and CDR2 is YFSETQ. This CDR3 has 14 amino acids. The V and J ends lost 4 bases and 5 bases, in that order; junction bases with no gene match: 6. The CDR3 here is CASSAPGQGYGYTF. CDR3 bases: TGCGCCAGCAGCGCTCCGGGACAGGGTTATGGCTACACCTTC.

The chain is built from TRBV6-5 and TRBJ2-3; D possibly corresponds to TRBD2 (5 bases). The germline V gene encodes CDR1 MNHEY and CDR2 SVGAGI. The V end was cut by 7 bases, the J end by 0 bases, with 14 bases between. The CDR3 has 15 amino acids. Here the CDR3 reads CASTVGVHSTDTQYF. The CDR3 DNA is TGTGCCAGCACTGTCGGGGTCCATAGCACAGATACGCAGTATTTT.

This chain uses TRBV18 with TRBJ1-1, with TRBD1 matching 9 bases. V lost 5 bases and J lost 4; bases outside the gene matches: 5. The CDR3 totals 14 residues. Looked up from germline, CDR1 is KGHSH and CDR2 is LQKENI. CDR3 sequence reads: CASSSGTGSTEAFF. CDR3 in DNA: TGTGCCAGCTCATCCGGGACAGGGAGCACTGAAGCTTTCTTT.

This sequence joins TRBV5-4 and TRBJ2-1; D is undetermined. This CDR3 is built from 16 residues. Germline assignment: CDR1 SGHNT and CDR2 YYREEE (reference sequence). The V and J ends lost 7 bases and 5 bases respectively, with 22 bases between them. CDR3 residues: CASRSPTFSRDNEQFF. As DNA, the CDR3 is TGTGCCAGCCGGAGCCCCACTTTCTCCCGAGACAATGAGCAGTTCTTC. The complete variable domain, with remaining parts taken from reference TRBV5-4 and TRBJ2-1, reads ETGVTQSPTHLIKTRGQQVTLRCSSQSGHNTVSWYQQALGQGPQFIFQYYREEENGRGNFPPRFSGLQFPNYSSELNVNALELDDSALYLCASRSPTFSRDNEQFFGPGTRLTVL.

This rearrangement joins TRBV12-3 or TRBV12-4 to TRBJ1-2; D gene ambiguous. V lost 6 bases, J lost 4 bases, and 9 bases lay in between. The length of the CDR3 is 12 residues. CDR3 DNA sequence: TGTGCCAGCAGCGAGGTTTTCTATGGCTACACCTTC. As protein: CASSEVFYGYTF.

The J gene is TRBJ2-4, the V gene TRBV7-8; perhaps D is TRBD1 or TRBD2 (5 bases each). Germline CDR1 and CDR2: SGHVS and FQNEAQ. The CDR3 spans 14 residues. Trimming stripped 6 bases from V and 5 bases from J, with 14 bases between. In nucleotides, the CDR3 is TGTGCCAGCAGTTCCCGGGGCAGACAAAACATTCAGTACTTC. This gives the protein CASSSRGRQNIQYF.

The chain couples TRBV6-7 to TRBJ2-3, with D perhaps TRBD1 (5 bases). TRBV6-7 carries the ORF label, with uncertain function. CDR3 length: 14 residues. V was shortened by 7 bases and J by 1 base, with 12 bases between the two germline ends. CDR3 sequence (DNA): TGTGCCAGCACAGAGACAGAGGGCACAGATACGCAGTATTTT. This encodes CASTETEGTDTQYF.

V is TRBV3-1 (or the pseudogene TRBV3-2) and J is TRBJ1-5; a possible D gene is TRBD1 (5 bases). Trimming removed 3 bases from V and 7 bases from J, with 7 bases in between. CDR3 length: 12 amino acids. The germline gives CDR1 LGHDT, CDR2 YNNKEL (reference sequence). CDR3 in DNA: TGTGCCAGCAGCCATGGGGACCAGCCCCAGCATTTT. It yields the protein CASSHGDQPQHF.

This chain uses TRBV6-5 with TRBJ2-2; the match to TRBD2 covers 7 bases. Germline assignment: CDR1 MNHEY and CDR2 SVGAGI. Trimming removed 0 bases from V and 1 base from J; junction bases left unmatched: 2. This CDR3 spans 16 amino acids. The CDR3 DNA sequence: TGTGCCAGCAGTTACTCCCCTAGCGGGAACACCGGGGAGCTGTTTTTT. Residues: CASSYSPSGNTGELFF.

In this sample, this clone turned up once. In DNA, the CDR3 is TGTGCCTGGGAGAAGGGGGCGGGCTATGGCTACACCTTC. It specifies CAWEKGAGYGYTF. This chain joins TRBV30 and TRBJ1-2, with 7 bases fitting TRBD1. CDR1 GTSNPN and CDR2 SVGIG come from the germline V gene (reference sequence). With 5 bases clipped from V and 4 bases from J, the junction kept 7 bases outside the gene matches. The CDR3 covers 13 residues.

The rearrangement links TRBV5-1 to TRBJ2-3; a possible D gene is TRBD1 (6 bases). The V and J ends lost 4 bases and 0 bases respectively, with 18 bases between them. The CDR3 sequence is 17 residues long. CDR1 is SGHRS and CDR2 is YFSETQ in the germline V gene. CDR3 nucleotide sequence: TGCGCCAGCAGCCACCTTTCGGGACATTCTAGCACAGATACGCAGTATTTT. Protein product: CASSHLSGHSSTDTQYF.

V gene TRBV4-1 combines with J gene TRBJ1-3; unclear D gene. This CDR3 contains 15 residues. V lost 2 bases, J lost 0 bases, and 8 bases lay in between. The germline CDR1 and CDR2 sequences are MGHRA and YSYEKL. The CDR3 DNA reads as TGCGCCAGCAGCCAACCCAGGAGCTCTGGAAACACCATATATTTT. Encoded protein: CASSQPRSSGNTIYF.

The rearrangement links TRBV4-1 to TRBJ1-3; no clear D gene. With 0 bases removed from V and 0 bases from J, the gap between germline ends came to 9 bases. The CDR3 runs 16 residues. Germline CDR1 is MGHRA and CDR2 is YSYEKL. This CDR3 reads CASSQDQGFSGNTIYF. The CDR3 DNA is TGCGCCAGCAGCCAAGATCAAGGTTTCTCTGGAAACACCATATATTTT.

This chain joins TRBV27 and TRBJ2-7; D possibly corresponds to TRBD1 (5 bases). The CDR3 spans 15 residues. The germline CDR1 and CDR2 sequences are MNHEY and SMNVEV (reference sequence). Between the trimmed V and J ends, which lost 0 bases and 5 bases, there was a span of 14 bases. CDR3 loop: CASSLSVRVFHEQYF. As DNA, the CDR3 is TGTGCCAGCAGTTTATCTGTCAGGGTTTTCCACGAGCAGTACTTC.

The V and J genes are TRBV2 and TRBJ2-7; 13 bases match TRBD2. The V and J ends lost 7 bases and 0 bases, in that order; junction bases with no gene match: 3. The CDR3 contains 15 residues. CDR1 and CDR2 (germline): SNHLY, FYNNEI. The CDR3 is CASKGTSGASYEQYF. CDR3 in DNA: TGTGCCAGCAAGGGGACTAGCGGGGCCTCCTACGAGCAGTACTTC. The variable domain in full, with the rest retrieved from reference TRBV2 and TRBJ2-7, is EPEVTQTPSHQVTQMGQEVILRCVPISNHLYFYWYRQILGQKVEFLVSFYNNEISEKSEIFDDQFSVERPDGSNFTLKIRSTKLEDSAMYFCASKGTSGASYEQYFGPGTRLTVT.

The gene calls are TRBV6-5 and TRBJ2-1; 8 positions agree with TRBD1. V shed 0 bases, J shed 4 bases, and the junction held 5 bases outside the gene matches. The CDR3 covers 16 residues. Looked up from germline, CDR1 is MNHEY and CDR2 is SVGAGI. CDR3: CASSYSRGTGYNEQFF. The CDR3 bases are TGTGCCAGCAGTTACTCGAGGGGGACAGGTTACAATGAGCAGTTCTTC.

The chain couples TRBV2 to TRBJ1-2, with D perhaps TRBD1 (6 bases). Germline loops: CDR1 SNHLY, CDR2 FYNNEI. Between the trimmed V and J ends, which lost 6 bases and 2 bases, there was a span of 10 bases. The CDR3 sequence is 13 residues long. The chain's CDR3 is CASSYRENYGYTF. As DNA, the CDR3 is TGTGCCAGCAGCTACAGGGAAAACTATGGCTACACCTTC. The variable domain in full, with the rest retrieved from reference TRBV2 and TRBJ1-2, is EPEVTQTPSHQVTQMGQEVILRCVPISNHLYFYWYRQILGQKVEFLVSFYNNEISEKSEIFDDQFSVERPDGSNFTLKIRSTKLEDSAMYFCASSYRENYGYTFGSGTRLTVV.

The chain is built from TRBV24-1 and TRBJ1-2; D gene ambiguous. The CDR3 is 13 residues long. Per the germline V gene, CDR1 is KGHDR and CDR2 is SFDVKD. Trimming took 4 bases from V and 7 from J, leaving 12 bases between them. The CDR3 here is CATSDRRAGGYTF. The CDR3 region has the DNA TGTGCCACCAGTGACCGGAGGGCAGGTGGCTACACCTTC.

J is TRBJ2-3 and V is TRBV6-4, with 11 bases aligning to TRBD2. Germline-derived CDR1 and CDR2 are MRHNA and SNTAGT. V lost 7 bases and J lost 0; bases outside the gene matches: 6. The length of the CDR3 is 16 residues. As DNA, the CDR3 is TGTGCCAGCACGCTAGCGGGGGGAACAAGCACAGATACGCAGTATTTT. This codes for CASTLAGGTSTDTQYF.

The rearrangement links TRBV28 to TRBJ1-4, with 8 nucleotides matching TRBD1. Per germline, CDR1 MDHEN and CDR2 SYDVKM. Losses at the gene ends were 7 bases for V and 5 bases for J; bases not matched to a gene: 3. CDR3 length: 13 residues. CDR3 sequence (DNA): TGTGCCAGCACGGCAGGGGGCAATGAAAAACTGTTTTTT. It specifies CASTAGGNEKLFF. Together with reference TRBV28 and TRBJ1-4, the CDR3 gives the full variable domain: DVKVTQSSRYLVKRTGEKVFLECVQDMDHENMFWYRQDPGLGLRLIYFSYDVKMKEKGDIPEGYSVSREKKERFSLILESASTNQTSMYLCASTAGGNEKLFFGSGTQLSVL.